One and the same sample provided the 8 T cell receptor beta chains below, sequenced in a study of T cell responses to AZD1222 COVID-19 vaccine. Profiling relied on immunoSEQ multiplex PCR, and the TCRdb table lists in-frame clones only, not all of them. Altogether around 110,000 clones are present, more than 85% being singletons, with the ten largest covering around 7.5%. Sequenced here: peripheral blood, sampled on day 0 of AZD1222 vaccination. All receptors derive from an adult in good health.

The sample holds one count of this clone. The rearrangement links TRBV7-2 to TRBJ2-3; D ambiguous. V dropped 1 base and J dropped 10 bases, with 9 bases sitting between them. The length of the CDR3 is 12 residues. Germline CDR1 is SGHTA and CDR2 is FQGNSA. CDR3 nucleotides: TGTGCCAGCAGCTTAGGCGGCAGATCGCAGTATTTT. Encoded protein: CASSLGGRSQYF.

The V and J genes are TRBV6-1 and TRBJ1-2, with D unresolved. V was trimmed by 0 bases and J by 4 bases, leaving 15 bases between them. CDR3 length: 16 residues. The V gene's germline CDR1 is MNHNS and CDR2 SASEGT. CDR3 loop: CASSEAVGSTFYGYTF. The CDR3 coding sequence is TGTGCCAGCAGTGAAGCGGTCGGCAGCACCTTCTATGGCTACACCTTC.

This clone occurred once. J is TRBJ1-6 and V is TRBV30; D gene unclear. Germline CDR1 and CDR2: GTSNPN and SVGIG (reference sequence). V shed 0 bases and J shed 6 bases, with 15 bases lying between them. The CDR3 totals 16 residues. For the CDR3, the DNA is TGTGCCTGGAGTGTTGGGTACAGCGACCCTAATTCACCCCTCCACTTT. It yields the protein CAWSVGYSDPNSPLHF.

The sample holds one count of this clone. This sequence joins TRBV6-1 and TRBJ1-2, with 9 nucleotides matching TRBD1. CDR1 is MNHNS and CDR2 is SASEGT in the germline V gene. The V and J ends lost 3 bases and 8 bases, in that order; junction bases with no gene match: 1. This CDR3 contains 12 residues. CDR3 sequence (DNA): TGTGCCAGCAGTGAGGACAGGGGCGGCTACACCTTC. Amino acid sequence: CASSEDRGGYTF.

This chain joins TRBV11-2 and TRBJ2-2; D may match TRBD1 or TRBD2 (6 bases each). Trimming removed 4 bases at V and 6 bases at J, with 9 bases between. The CDR3 extends over 13 amino acids. CDR1 and CDR2 (germline): SGHAT, FQNNGV. In nucleotides, the CDR3 is TGTGCCAGCAGCTACGGGGGCCCCGGGGAGCTGTTTTTT. The encoded protein is CASSYGGPGELFF.

The chain is built from TRBV5-1 and TRBJ1-2, with 9 bases matching TRBD1. The V and J ends lost 1 base and 7 bases, in that order; junction bases with no gene match: 14. This CDR3 contains 17 residues. The germline V gene has CDR1 SGHRS and CDR2 YFSETQ. The CDR3 DNA reads TGCGCCAGCAGCTTGAACCGCCGACAGGGGGTAGGAGGTGGCTACACCTTC. It encodes CASSLNRRQGVGGGYTF.

This chain connects TRBV6-5 to TRBJ2-3; the D is unclear. The ends were cut back, 0 bases at V and 6 bases at J, with 10 bases in the middle. CDR3 size: 14 residues. From germline, CDR1 is MNHEY and CDR2 SVGAGI. CDR3 in DNA: TGTGCCAGCAGTTACTCAGGTGTCGGGGATACGCAGTATTTT. It specifies CASSYSGVGDTQYF.

In its sample, this clone was seen once. The chain links TRBV27 to TRBJ2-5, with TRBD2 matching 13 bases. CDR1 is MNHEY and CDR2 is SMNVEV in the germline V gene (reference sequence). The CDR3 consists of 18 residues. The junction had 10 bases not matched to a gene; V was cut back by 2 bases and J by 4 bases. The CDR3: CASSLKARGLAGLETQYF. DNA of the CDR3: TGTGCCAGCAGTTTAAAGGCCAGGGGACTAGCGGGGTTAGAGACCCAGTACTTC.